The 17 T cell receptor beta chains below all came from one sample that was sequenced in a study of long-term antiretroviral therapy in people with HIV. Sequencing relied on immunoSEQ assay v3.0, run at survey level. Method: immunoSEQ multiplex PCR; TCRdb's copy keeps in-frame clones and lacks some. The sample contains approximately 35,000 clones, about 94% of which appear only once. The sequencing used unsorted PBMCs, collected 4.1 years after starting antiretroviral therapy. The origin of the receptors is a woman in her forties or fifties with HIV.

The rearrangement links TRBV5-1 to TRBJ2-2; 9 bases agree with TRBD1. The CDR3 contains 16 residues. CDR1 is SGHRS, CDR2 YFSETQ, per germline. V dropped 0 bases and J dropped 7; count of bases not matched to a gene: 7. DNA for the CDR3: TGCGCCAGCAGCTTGGCTCTACAGGGGGCAGGCGGGGAGCTGTTTTTT. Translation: CASSLALQGAGGELFF.

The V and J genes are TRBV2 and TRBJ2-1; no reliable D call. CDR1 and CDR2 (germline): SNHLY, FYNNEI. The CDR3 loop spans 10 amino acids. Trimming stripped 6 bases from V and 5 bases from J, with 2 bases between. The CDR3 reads CASSDNEQFF. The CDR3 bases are TGTGCCAGCAGCGACAATGAGCAGTTCTTC.

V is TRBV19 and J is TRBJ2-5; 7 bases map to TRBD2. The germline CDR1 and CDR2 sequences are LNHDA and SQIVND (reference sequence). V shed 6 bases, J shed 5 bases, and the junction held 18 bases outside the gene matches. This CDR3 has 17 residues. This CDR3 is CASSTGAGPSLWETQYF. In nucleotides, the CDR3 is TGTGCCAGTAGCACAGGAGCGGGGCCTAGTCTTTGGGAGACCCAGTACTTC.

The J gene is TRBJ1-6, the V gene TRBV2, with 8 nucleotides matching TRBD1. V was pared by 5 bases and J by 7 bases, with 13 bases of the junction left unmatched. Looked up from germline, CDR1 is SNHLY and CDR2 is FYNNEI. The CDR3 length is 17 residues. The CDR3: CASSYTRDRRRNSPLHF. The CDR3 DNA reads TGTGCCAGCAGTTATACCAGGGACAGGCGAAGGAATTCACCCCTCCACTTT.

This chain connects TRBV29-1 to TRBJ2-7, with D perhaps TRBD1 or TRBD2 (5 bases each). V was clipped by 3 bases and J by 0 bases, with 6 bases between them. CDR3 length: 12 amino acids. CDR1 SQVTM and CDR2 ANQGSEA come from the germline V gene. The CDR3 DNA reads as TGCAGCGTTGAGGGGGTCTCCTACGAGCAGTACTTC. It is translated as CSVEGVSYEQYF.

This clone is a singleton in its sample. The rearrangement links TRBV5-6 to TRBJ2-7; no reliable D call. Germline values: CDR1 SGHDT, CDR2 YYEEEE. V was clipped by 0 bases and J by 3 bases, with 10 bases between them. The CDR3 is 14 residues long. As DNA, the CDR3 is TGTGCCAGCAGCTTGGACACTCCCTACTACGAGCAGTACTTC. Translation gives CASSLDTPYYEQYF.

CDR3 sequence reads: CASSLIGPSPLHF. CDR3 in DNA: TGTGCCAGCAGCTTAATAGGACCTTCACCCCTCCACTTT. The chain employs TRBV7-3 and TRBJ1-6; D is unresolved. This CDR3 region has 13 residues. V was shortened by 1 base and J by 9 bases, with 7 bases between the two germline ends. Germline CDR1 SGHTA, CDR2 FQGTGA.

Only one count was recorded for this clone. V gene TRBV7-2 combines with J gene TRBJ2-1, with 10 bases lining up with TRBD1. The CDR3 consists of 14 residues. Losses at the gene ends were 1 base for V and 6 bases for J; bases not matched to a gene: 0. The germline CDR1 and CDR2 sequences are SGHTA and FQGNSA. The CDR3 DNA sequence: TGTGCCAGCAGCTTAGGGACAGGGGGCAATGAGCAGTTCTTC. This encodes CASSLGTGGNEQFF. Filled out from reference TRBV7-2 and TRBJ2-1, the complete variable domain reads GAGVSQSPSNKVTEKGKDVELRCDPISGHTALYWYRQSLGQGLEFLIYFQGNSAPDKSGLPSDRFSAERTGGSVSTLTIQRTQQEDSAVYLCASSLGTGGNEQFFGPGTRLTVL.

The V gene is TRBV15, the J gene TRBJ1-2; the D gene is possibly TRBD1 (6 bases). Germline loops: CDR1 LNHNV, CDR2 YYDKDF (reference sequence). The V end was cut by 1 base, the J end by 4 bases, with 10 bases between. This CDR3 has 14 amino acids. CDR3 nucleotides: TGTGCCACCAGCAGAGCAAAGGGGGTCTATGGCTACACCTTC. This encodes CATSRAKGVYGYTF. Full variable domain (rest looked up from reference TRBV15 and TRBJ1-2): DAMVIQNPRYQVTQFGKPVTLSCSQTLNHNVMYWYQQKSSQAPKLLFHYYDKDFNNEADTPDNFQSRRPNTSFCFLDIRSPGLGDTAMYLCATSRAKGVYGYTFGSGTRLTVV.

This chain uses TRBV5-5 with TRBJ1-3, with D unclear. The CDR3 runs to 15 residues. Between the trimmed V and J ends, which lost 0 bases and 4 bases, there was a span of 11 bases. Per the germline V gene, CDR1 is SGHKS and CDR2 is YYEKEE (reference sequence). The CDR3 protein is CASSLVAARGNTIYF. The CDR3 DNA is TGTGCCAGCAGCTTGGTGGCAGCCCGAGGAAACACCATATATTTT.

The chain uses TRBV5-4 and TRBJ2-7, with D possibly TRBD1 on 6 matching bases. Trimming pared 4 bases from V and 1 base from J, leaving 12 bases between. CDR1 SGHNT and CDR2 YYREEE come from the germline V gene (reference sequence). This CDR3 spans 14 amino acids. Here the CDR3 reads CASSPRQESYEQYF. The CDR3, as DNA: TGTGCCAGCAGCCCGCGACAGGAGTCCTACGAGCAGTACTTC.

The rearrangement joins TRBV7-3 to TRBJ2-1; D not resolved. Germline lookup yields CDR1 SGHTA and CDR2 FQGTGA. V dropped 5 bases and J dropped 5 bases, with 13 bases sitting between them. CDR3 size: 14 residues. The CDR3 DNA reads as TGTGCCAGCAGCCTTTCGTCACGGGACAATGAGCAGTTCTTC. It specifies CASSLSSRDNEQFF. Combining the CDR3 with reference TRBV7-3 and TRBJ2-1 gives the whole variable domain GAGVSQTPSNKVTEKGKYVELRCDPISGHTALYWYRQSLGQGPEFLIYFQGTGAADDSGLPNDRFFAVRPEGSVSTLKIQRTERGDSAVYLCASSLSSRDNEQFFGPGTRLTVL.

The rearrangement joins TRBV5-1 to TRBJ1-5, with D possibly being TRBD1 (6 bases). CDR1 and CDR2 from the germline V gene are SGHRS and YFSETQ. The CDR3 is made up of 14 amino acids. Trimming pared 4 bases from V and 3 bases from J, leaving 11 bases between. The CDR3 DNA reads TGCGCCAGCAGCATAGGACAGCCCAATCAGCCCCAGCATTTT. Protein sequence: CASSIGQPNQPQHF.

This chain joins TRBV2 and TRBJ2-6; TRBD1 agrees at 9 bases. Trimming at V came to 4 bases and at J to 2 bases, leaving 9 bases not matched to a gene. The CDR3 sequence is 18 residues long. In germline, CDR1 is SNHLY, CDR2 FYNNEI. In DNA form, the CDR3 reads TGTGCCAGCAGTGCAAGGACAGGGGCTGGAACTGGGGCCAACGTCCTGACTTTC. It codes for CASSARTGAGTGANVLTF.

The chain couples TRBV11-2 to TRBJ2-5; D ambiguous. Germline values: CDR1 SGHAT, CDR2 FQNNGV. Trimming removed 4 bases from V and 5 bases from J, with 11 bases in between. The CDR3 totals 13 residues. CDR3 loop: CASSSVLGETQYF. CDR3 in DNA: TGTGCCAGCAGCTCGGTACTGGGGGAGACCCAGTACTTC.

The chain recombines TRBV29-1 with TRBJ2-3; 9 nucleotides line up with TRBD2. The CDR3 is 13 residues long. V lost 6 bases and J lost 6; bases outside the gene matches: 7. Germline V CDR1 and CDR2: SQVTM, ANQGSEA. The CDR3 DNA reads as TGCAGCGTCACAATCGCGGGGGGGGATACGCAGTATTTT. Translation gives CSVTIAGGDTQYF.

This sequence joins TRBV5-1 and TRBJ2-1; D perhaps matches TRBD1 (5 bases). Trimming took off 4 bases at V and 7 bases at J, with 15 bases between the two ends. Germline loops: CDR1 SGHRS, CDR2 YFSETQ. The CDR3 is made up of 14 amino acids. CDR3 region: CASSVFGAQNEQFF. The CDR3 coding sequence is TGCGCCAGCAGCGTTTTTGGGGCACAGAATGAGCAGTTCTTC.